The 24 T cell receptor beta chains below all came from one sample that was sequenced in a study of PD-L1 blockade in urothelial cancer. Time point specified: pretreatment peripheral blood. Repertoires were generated with immunoSEQ multiplex PCR, while TCRdb's copy carries only in-frame clones and drops some. The sample includes tens of thousands of clones, over 80% seen only once; the top ten take approximately 2.1%. This specimen consisted of PBMCs, obtained around atezolizumab (anti-PD-L1) treatment. The receptors come from a man in his sixties with urothelial cancer.

The chain joins TRBV4-1 to TRBJ2-3; 8 bases align to TRBD2. CDR1 is MGHRA and CDR2 is YSYEKL in the germline V gene. V lost 4 bases, J lost 3 bases, and 12 bases stayed unmatched. The CDR3 has 17 residues. The CDR3 loop is CASSLSQGTRSTDTQYF. Here the CDR3 DNA reads TGCGCCAGCAGCCTCTCTCAGGGGACTAGGAGTACAGATACGCAGTATTTT.

The chain is built from TRBV5-1 and TRBJ2-6; 9 nucleotides line up with TRBD1. The CDR3 spans 17 residues. Germline lookup yields CDR1 SGHRS and CDR2 YFSETQ. Unmatched junction bases numbered 7, after V lost 6 bases and J lost 0 bases. The CDR3 DNA follows: TGCGCCAGCAAAGAGACAGGGGGAAACTCTGGGGCCAACGTCCTGACTTTC. This translates into CASKETGGNSGANVLTF.

V gene TRBV6-5 combines with J gene TRBJ1-2; 9 bases are shared with TRBD1. Trimming at V came to 7 bases and at J to 4 bases, leaving 7 bases not matched to a gene. Looked up from germline, CDR1 is MNHEY and CDR2 is SVGAGI. The CDR3 spans 14 residues. The DNA of the CDR3 is TGTGCCAGCACCAACTTACAGGGGGCCTATGGCTACACCTTC. This translates into CASTNLQGAYGYTF.

The gene calls are TRBV5-1 and TRBJ2-1, with D perhaps TRBD2 (6 bases). Germline V gene lookup returns CDR1 SGHRS and CDR2 YFSETQ. The CDR3 length is 13 residues. Deletions cut 2 bases from V and 10 bases from J, with 13 bases between. Here the CDR3 DNA reads TGCGCCAGCAGCTTTGGCGGACGGGGGGAGCAGTTCTTC. Its protein product is CASSFGGRGEQFF.

The chain joins TRBV5-1 to TRBJ2-1, with 12 bases identical to TRBD2. The CDR3 totals 18 residues. V was clipped by 0 bases and J by 8 bases; unmatched bases: 12. CDR1 is SGHRS, CDR2 YFSETQ, per germline. CDR3 region: CASSLGRASGGAIHEQFF. CDR3 bases: TGCGCCAGCAGCTTGGGCCGGGCTAGCGGGGGGGCCATCCATGAGCAGTTCTTC.

The J gene is TRBJ2-3, the V gene TRBV7-9; TRBD1 might be the D (6 bases). The CDR3 has 15 amino acids. The germline V and J ends were trimmed by 1 base and 5 bases, with 13 bases remaining between them. Looked up from germline, CDR1 is SEHNR and CDR2 is FQNEAQ (reference sequence). CDR3 DNA: TGTGCCAGCAGCTTAGGAACAGGGAGCGGAGATACGCAGTATTTT. Translated, it gives CASSLGTGSGDTQYF.

The chain joins TRBV5-1 to TRBJ2-7, with TRBD2 identical over 8 bases. Germline CDR1 SGHRS, CDR2 YFSETQ. Trimming at V came to 1 base and at J to 4 bases, leaving 4 bases not matched to a gene. This CDR3 has 14 amino acids. Here the CDR3 reads CASSLRGLGYEQYF. In nucleotides, the CDR3 is TGCGCCAGCAGCTTGAGGGGACTAGGGTACGAGCAGTACTTC.

The chain couples TRBV6-6 to TRBJ2-2; 11 bases are a match to TRBD1. CDR1 and CDR2 (germline): MNHNY, SVGAGI (reference sequence). The J segment lost 6 bases and the V segment lost 2 bases, leaving 2 bases of the junction unmatched. This CDR3 is built from 15 residues. CDR3: CASSYGTGGAGELFF. CDR3 nucleotide sequence: TGTGCCAGCAGTTACGGGACAGGGGGTGCCGGGGAGCTGTTTTTT.

The V and J genes are TRBV28 and TRBJ2-1; 7 bases align to TRBD1. The junction had 19 bases not matched to a gene; V was cut back by 3 bases and J by 8 bases. Germline V CDR1 and CDR2: MDHEN, SYDVKM. The CDR3 is 18 amino acids. CDR3 nucleotide sequence: TGTGCCAGCAGTTTGTTTGCAGGGGGATACCCCAGGAACGATGAGCAGTTCTTC. This encodes CASSLFAGGYPRNDEQFF.

The chain joins TRBV6-6 to TRBJ1-1, with 7 nucleotides matching TRBD1. J was trimmed by 2 bases and V by 4 bases; bases with no gene match: 7. CDR1 and CDR2 from the germline V gene are MNHNY and SVGAGI (reference sequence). The CDR3 spans 15 residues. The CDR3 DNA reads as TGTGCCAGCAGTTGCGGCACAGGGGTAAACACTGAAGCTTTCTTT. Encoded protein: CASSCGTGVNTEAFF.

The chain links TRBV9 to TRBJ2-3; the match to TRBD1 covers 7 bases. The CDR3 is made up of 16 amino acids. V gave up 2 bases and J gave up 4 bases; unmatched junction bases: 10. Germline V CDR1 and CDR2: SGDLS, YYNGEE. DNA of the CDR3: TGTGCCAGCAGCGTTCTACAGGGGACGACGTCAGATACGCAGTATTTT. The encoded protein is CASSVLQGTTSDTQYF.

The chain is built from TRBV7-9 and TRBJ2-5, with 11 bases matching TRBD2. CDR3 length: 16 residues. CDR1 and CDR2 (germline): SEHNR, FQNEAQ (reference sequence). V was clipped by 4 bases and J by 3 bases; unmatched bases: 7. This CDR3 is CASSSQTSGAEETQYF. The CDR3 region has the DNA TGTGCCAGCAGCTCCCAGACTAGCGGGGCTGAAGAGACCCAGTACTTC.

Worth noting for this clone: One end of the junction varies from germline; a read error may be responsible. The rearrangement uses TRBV7-2 and TRBJ1-1; D gene unclear. The germline V gene encodes CDR1 SGHTA and CDR2 FQGNSA. The CDR3 extends over 13 amino acids. The CDR3 bases are TGCGCCAGCAGCCAAGATACGGCAGGAGAAGCTTTCTTT. Residues: CASSQDTAGEAFF.

This clone was counted between two and nine times. The J gene is TRBJ2-2, the V gene TRBV10-1, with D tentatively TRBD1 (6 bases). Germline CDR1 reads WNHNN; CDR2 reads SYGVQD (reference sequence). V lost 0 bases and J 4 bases, leaving 6 bases between the germline ends. This CDR3 comprises 14 residues. The CDR3 coding sequence is TGCGCCAGCAGTGAGTCAGGGGGCACCGGGGAGCTGTTTTTT. Amino acids: CASSESGGTGELFF.

The chain is built from TRBV27 and TRBJ2-7; TRBD1 aligns across 7 bases. Germline assignment: CDR1 MNHEY and CDR2 SMNVEV (reference sequence). The junction had 5 bases not matched to a gene; V was cut back by 2 bases and J by 4 bases. The CDR3 is made up of 14 amino acids. Here the CDR3 reads CASSLRQGGYEQYF. The DNA for the CDR3 is TGTGCCAGCAGTTTACGACAGGGCGGTTACGAGCAGTACTTC.

This clone was picked up a small number of times. The chain is built from TRBV7-9 and TRBJ2-1, with 8 bases lining up with TRBD2. CDR3 length: 16 amino acids. The trim removed 5 bases at V and 3 bases at J, leaving 9 bases unmatched. CDR1 and CDR2 from the germline V gene are SEHNR and FQNEAQ (reference sequence). The CDR3 nucleotides read TGTGCCAGCAGCGACGGACTAGCTCGGATCTACAATGAGCAGTTCTTC. This gives the protein CASSDGLARIYNEQFF. The whole variable domain, remainder taken from reference TRBV7-9 and TRBJ2-1, is DTGVSQNPRHKITKRGQNVTFRCDPISEHNRLYWYRQTLGQGPEFLTYFQNEAQLEKSRLLSDRFSAERPKGSFSTLEIQRTEQGDSAMYLCASSDGLARIYNEQFFGPGTRLTVL.

The chain uses TRBV19 and TRBJ1-1; no clear D gene. The CDR3 runs 14 residues. The germline CDR1 and CDR2 sequences are LNHDA and SQIVND (reference sequence). The V end lost 2 bases, the J end lost 4 bases, and 11 bases lay between the germline ends. CDR3 residues: CASSISSGSTEAFF. CDR3 in DNA: TGTGCCAGTAGTATAAGTTCGGGGAGCACTGAAGCTTTCTTT.

The chain carries TRBV19 and TRBJ2-5, with TRBD1 matching 8 bases. Germline V gene data show CDR1 as LNHDA and CDR2 as SQIVND (reference sequence). Trimming at V came to 4 bases and at J to 5 bases, leaving 9 bases not matched to a gene. This CDR3 spans 15 amino acids. The CDR3: CASSTPGTGGETQYF. Written as DNA, the CDR3 is TGTGCCAGTAGTACCCCAGGGACAGGCGGGGAGACCCAGTACTTC.

The genes are TRBV29-1 and TRBJ1-1; perhaps TRBD1 as D (5 bases). Trimming removed 4 bases from V and 7 bases from J, with 16 bases in between. The germline CDR1 and CDR2 sequences are SQVTM and ANQGSEA. The CDR3 extends over 13 amino acids. The chain's CDR3 is CSVGGAQNLEAFF. DNA of the CDR3: TGCAGCGTTGGCGGGGCCCAGAACCTTGAAGCTTTCTTT.

This sequence joins TRBV2 and TRBJ1-1, with TRBD1 matching over 11 bases. The germline gives CDR1 SNHLY, CDR2 FYNNEI. J lost 6 bases, V lost 9 bases, and 6 bases had no gene match. The CDR3 has 13 amino acids. CDR3 amino acids: CARGTGGRAEAFF. As DNA, the CDR3 is TGTGCCAGGGGGACAGGGGGTAGGGCTGAAGCTTTCTTT. Filled out from reference TRBV2 and TRBJ1-1, the complete variable domain reads EPEVTQTPSHQVTQMGQEVILRCVPISNHLYFYWYRQILGQKVEFLVSFYNNEISEKSEIFDDQFSVERPDGSNFTLKIRSTKLEDSAMYFCARGTGGRAEAFFGQGTRLTVV.

At least ten counts were recorded for this clone. This sequence joins TRBV6-5 and TRBJ2-7; 7 bases align to TRBD2. The CDR3 length is 12 residues. CDR1 and CDR2 (germline): MNHEY, SVGAGI. After removal of 5 bases from V and 3 bases from J, the junction contained 1 base not matched to a gene. Here the CDR3 DNA reads TGTGCCAGCAGTCCGGGGGGCTACGAGCAGTACTTC. Its translation: CASSPGGYEQYF.

Only a few counts were recorded for this clone. The V gene is TRBV4-1, the J gene TRBJ1-2, with 9 positions matching TRBD1. The V gene's germline CDR1 is MGHRA and CDR2 YSYEKL. The CDR3 sequence is 17 residues long. Losses at the gene ends were 4 bases for V and 4 bases for J; bases not matched to a gene: 13. The CDR3, as DNA: TGCGCCAGCAGCCTGCTCGTCATCGGGACAGGGCCCTATGGCTACACCTTC. This gives the protein CASSLLVIGTGPYGYTF.

The rearrangement links TRBV4-1 to TRBJ1-1, with D perhaps matching TRBD1 (5 bases). V lost 4 bases and J lost 8, with 20 bases in between. The V gene's germline CDR1 is MGHRA and CDR2 YSYEKL. The CDR3 extends over 15 amino acids. The CDR3 sequence is CASSPGRGENLEAFF. DNA for the CDR3: TGCGCCAGCAGCCCGGGTCGGGGGGAGAATTTAGAAGCTTTCTTT.

The genes are TRBV28 and TRBJ2-1; 8 bases match TRBD2. CDR1 MDHEN and CDR2 SYDVKM come from the germline V gene. The V and J ends lost 9 bases and 0 bases, in that order; junction bases with no gene match: 7. CDR3 length equals 15 residues. The CDR3 DNA is TGTGCCAGTGGGCTAGCGGGTGCCTCCTACAATGAGCAGTTCTTC. It yields the protein CASGLAGASYNEQFF.